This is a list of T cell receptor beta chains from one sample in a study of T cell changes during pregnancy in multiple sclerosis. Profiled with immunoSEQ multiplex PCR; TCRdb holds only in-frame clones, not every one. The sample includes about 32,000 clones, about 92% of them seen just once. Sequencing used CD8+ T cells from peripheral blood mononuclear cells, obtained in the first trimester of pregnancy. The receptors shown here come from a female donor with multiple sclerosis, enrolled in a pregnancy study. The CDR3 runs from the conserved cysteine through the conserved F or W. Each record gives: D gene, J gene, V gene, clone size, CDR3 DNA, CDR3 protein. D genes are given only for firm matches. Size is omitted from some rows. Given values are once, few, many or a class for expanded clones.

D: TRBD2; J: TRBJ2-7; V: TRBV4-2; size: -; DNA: TGTGCCAGCAGCCAAGGACTAGCGGGTCCCAACGAGCAGTACTTC; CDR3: CASSQGLAGPNEQYF
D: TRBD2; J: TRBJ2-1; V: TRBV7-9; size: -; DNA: TGTGCCAGCTTAGGGACTAGCGGGGGCATATCCTACAATGAGCAGTTCTTC; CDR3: CASLGTSGGISYNEQFF
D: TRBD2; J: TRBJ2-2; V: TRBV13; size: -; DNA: TGTGCCAGCAGCTCTAGCGGGAGGCCCACCGGGGAGCTGTTTTTT; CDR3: CASSSSGRPTGELFF
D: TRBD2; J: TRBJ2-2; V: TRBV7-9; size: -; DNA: TGTGCCAGCAGCTCGCCTAGCGGGCTATGGGAGCTGTTTTTT; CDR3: CASSSPSGLWELFF
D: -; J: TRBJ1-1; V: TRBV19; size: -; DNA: TGTGCCAGTACAACAGGGTATACTGAAGCTTTCTTT; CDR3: CASTTGYTEAFF
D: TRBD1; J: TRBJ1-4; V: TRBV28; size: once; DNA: TGTGCCAGCAGCTTCCTCATAGGACAGGGGAATCCAACTGGGAATGAAAAACTGTTTTTT; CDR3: CASSFLIGQGNPTGNEKLFF
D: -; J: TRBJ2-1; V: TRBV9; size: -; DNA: TGTGCCAGCAGCCGGGGGTCAGGCCGCAATGAGCAGTTCTTC; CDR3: CASSRGSGRNEQFF
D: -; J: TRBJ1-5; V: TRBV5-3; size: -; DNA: TGTGCCAGAAGCAAACCCCCCGAGGCAGCGAATAATCAGCCCCAGCATTTT; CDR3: CARSKPPEAANNQPQHF
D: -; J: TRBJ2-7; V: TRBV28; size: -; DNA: TGTGCCAGCAGTTTGACAGGATCCTCCTACGAGCAGTACTTC; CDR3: CASSLTGSSYEQYF
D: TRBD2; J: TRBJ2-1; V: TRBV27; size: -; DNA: TGTGCCAGCAGTTCCCCCACGACCGCTAGCGGCAGATACAATGAGCAGTTCTTC; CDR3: CASSSPTTASGRYNEQFF
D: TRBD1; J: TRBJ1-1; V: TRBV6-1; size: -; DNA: TGTGCCAGCAGTGAGAGGGGGCGAGTGACTGAAGCTTTCTTT; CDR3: CASSERGRVTEAFF
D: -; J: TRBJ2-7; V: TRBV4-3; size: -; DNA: TGCGCCAGCAGCCAAGACACAGGGACCGACTACGAGCAGTACTTC; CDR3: CASSQDTGTDYEQYF
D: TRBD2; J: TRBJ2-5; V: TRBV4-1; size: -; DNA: TGCGCCAGCAGCCAAGATCAAGGCGGGAGGGTGGAGACCCAGTACTTC; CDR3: CASSQDQGGRVETQYF
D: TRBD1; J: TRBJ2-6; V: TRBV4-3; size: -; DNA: TGCGCCAGCAGCCAGGGACAGGGGGCCTTAGCTGGGGCCAACGTCCTGACTTTC; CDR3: CASSQGQGALAGANVLTF
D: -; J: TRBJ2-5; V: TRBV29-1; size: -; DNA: TGCAGCGTTGGCGAGTTCAGGACAGATCTTCAAGAGACCCAGTACTTC; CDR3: CSVGEFRTDLQETQYF
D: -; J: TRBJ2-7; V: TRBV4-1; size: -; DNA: TGCGCCAGCAGCTCGGGACTCTTTGGCGAGCAGTACTTC; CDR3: CASSSGLFGEQYF
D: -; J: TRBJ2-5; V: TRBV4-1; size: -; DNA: TGCGCCAGCAGCCAAGAGAGTGTTTGGGAGACCCAGTACTTC; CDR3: CASSQESVWETQYF
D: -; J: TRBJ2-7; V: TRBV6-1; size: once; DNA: TGTGCCAGCAGTGGCGGACTCTCCTACGAGCAGTACTTC; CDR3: CASSGGLSYEQYF
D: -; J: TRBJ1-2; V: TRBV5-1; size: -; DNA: TGCGCCAGCAGAACCGGGACATCCCTCTATGGCTACACCTTC; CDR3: CASRTGTSLYGYTF
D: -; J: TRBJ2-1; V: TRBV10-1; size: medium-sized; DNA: TGCGCCAGCAGTGATAGAGCGGACTACAATGAGCAGTTCTTC; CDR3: CASSDRADYNEQFF
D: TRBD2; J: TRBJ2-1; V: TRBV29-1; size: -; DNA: TGCAGCGTTGAGTTTAGCGGGAGAGGAGATGAGCAGTTCTTC; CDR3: CSVEFSGRGDEQFF
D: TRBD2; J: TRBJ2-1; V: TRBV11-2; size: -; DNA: TGTGCCAGCAGCTCTAGCGGGAGGGCTTGGGACAATGAGCAGTTCTTC; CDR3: CASSSSGRAWDNEQFF
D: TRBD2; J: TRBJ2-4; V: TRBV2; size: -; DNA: TGTGCCAGCAGAAGGACTAGCGGAGCCAAAAACATTCAGTACTTC; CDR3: CASRRTSGAKNIQYF
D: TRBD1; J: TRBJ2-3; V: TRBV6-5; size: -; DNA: TGTGCCAGCAGTTACTCGGGGACAGGTAGTGCAGATACGCAGTATTTT; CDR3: CASSYSGTGSADTQYF
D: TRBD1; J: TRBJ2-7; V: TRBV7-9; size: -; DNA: TGTGCCAGCAGCTTAGTGGTGACAGGGCCCTACGAGCAGTACTTC; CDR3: CASSLVVTGPYEQYF
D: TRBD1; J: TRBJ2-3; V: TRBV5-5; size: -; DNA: TGTGCCAGCAGCTTGAACGACAGGGGGGTGGACGCCAACTGGTATACGCAGTATTTT; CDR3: CASSLNDRGVDANWYTQYF
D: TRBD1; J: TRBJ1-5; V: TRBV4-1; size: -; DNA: TGCGCCAGCAGCCAAGGACAGGGGGCTAATCAGCCCCAGCATTTT; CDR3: CASSQGQGANQPQHF
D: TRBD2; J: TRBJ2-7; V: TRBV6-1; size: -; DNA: TGTGCCAGCAGTGAAGGCCAGCGGGGCTCCTACGAGCAGTACTTC; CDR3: CASSEGQRGSYEQYF
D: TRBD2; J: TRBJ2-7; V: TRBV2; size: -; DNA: TGTGCCAGCAGTGACCTATTAGCGGGAGGCCTCTACGAGCAGTACTTC; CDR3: CASSDLLAGGLYEQYF
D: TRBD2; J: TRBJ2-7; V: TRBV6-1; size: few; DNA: TGTGCCAGCAGTGAGTCGACTAGCGGACCTTACGAGCAGTACTTC; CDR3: CASSESTSGPYEQYF
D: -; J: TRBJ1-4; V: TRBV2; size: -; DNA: TGTGCCAGCAGACAGGATACTAATGAAAAACTGTTTTTT; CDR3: CASRQDTNEKLFF
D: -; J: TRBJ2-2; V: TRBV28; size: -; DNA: TGTGCCAGCAGACCCGCCGGACTCCTAAGCACCGGGGAGCTGTTTTTT; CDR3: CASRPAGLLSTGELFF
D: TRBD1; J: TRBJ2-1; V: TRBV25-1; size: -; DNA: TGTGCCAGCAGTGAATCCCGGACAGGGTTTGAGCAGTTCTTC; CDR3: CASSESRTGFEQFF
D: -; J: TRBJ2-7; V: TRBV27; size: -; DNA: TGTGCCAGCAGTTTGAGTCAAAGCTCCTACGAGCAGTACTTC; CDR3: CASSLSQSSYEQYF
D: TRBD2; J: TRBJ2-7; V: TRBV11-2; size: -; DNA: TGTGCCAGCAGTCTAGCGGGAGTCGGCGAGCAGTACTTC; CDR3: CASSLAGVGEQYF